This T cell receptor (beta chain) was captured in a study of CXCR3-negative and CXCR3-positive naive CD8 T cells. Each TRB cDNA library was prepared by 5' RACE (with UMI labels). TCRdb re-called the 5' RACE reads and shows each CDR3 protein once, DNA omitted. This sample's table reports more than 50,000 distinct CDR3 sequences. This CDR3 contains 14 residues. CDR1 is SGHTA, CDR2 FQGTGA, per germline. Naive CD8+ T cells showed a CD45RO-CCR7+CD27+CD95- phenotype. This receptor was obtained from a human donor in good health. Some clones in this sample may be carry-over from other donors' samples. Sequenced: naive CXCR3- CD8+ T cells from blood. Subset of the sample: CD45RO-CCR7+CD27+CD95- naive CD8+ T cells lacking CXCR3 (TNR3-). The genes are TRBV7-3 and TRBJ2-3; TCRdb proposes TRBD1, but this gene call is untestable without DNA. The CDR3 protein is CASRETGNTDTQYF.